A single sample is the source of the 26 T cell receptor beta chains below, sequenced in a study of blood T cell repertoires in COVID-19. Data came from immunoSEQ multiplex PCR; TCRdb stores just in-frame clones and leaves some out. Of 110,000 to 150,000 clones in the sample, approximately 87% were seen once. Sequenced material: peripheral blood. The receptors were gathered from a human donor in a cohort sampled during active COVID-19.

The genes are TRBV7-2 and TRBJ1-1; weak D call: TRBD1 (6 bases). The V gene's germline CDR1 is SGHTA and CDR2 FQGNSA. The CDR3 has 15 residues. The V gene lost 5 bases and the J gene lost 3 bases, with 16 bases spanning the gap. The CDR3 loop is CASSELSGGYTEAFF. CDR3 DNA: TGTGCCAGCAGCGAGCTTTCTGGGGGCTACACTGAAGCTTTCTTT.

The rearrangement joins TRBV7-8 to TRBJ2-7, with 8 bases lining up with TRBD1. Trimming at V came to 5 bases and at J to 6 bases, leaving 6 bases not matched to a gene. Germline CDR1 SGHVS, CDR2 FQNEAQ. The CDR3 is 13 amino acids. For the CDR3, the DNA is TGTGCCAGCAGCCGGACAGGGTTAAGCGAGCAGTACTTC. This sequence encodes CASSRTGLSEQYF.

The chain is built from TRBV5-6 and TRBJ1-5, with unresolved D. V gave up 3 bases and J gave up 2 bases, with 15 bases separating them. Germline V gene data show CDR1 as SGHDT and CDR2 as YYEEEE. The CDR3 consists of 16 residues. The CDR3: CASSSQGRGGNQPQHF. The CDR3 nucleotides are TGTGCCAGCAGCTCGCAAGGGCGGGGAGGCAATCAGCCCCAGCATTTT.

In its sample, this clone was seen a few times. The V and J genes are TRBV28 and TRBJ2-7; D possibly corresponds to TRBD2 (5 bases). The ends were cut back, 4 bases at V and 6 bases at J, with 10 bases in the middle. CDR3 length: 12 amino acids. Germline V gene sequence: CDR1 MDHEN, CDR2 SYDVKM. Here the CDR3 reads CASSYLGGEQYF. In DNA, the CDR3 is TGTGCCAGCAGTTACCTTGGAGGCGAGCAGTACTTC.

Details on this clone: Mismatch with germline at one junction end may stem from a read error. The chain links TRBV19 to TRBJ2-2; D is possibly TRBD2 (5 bases). This CDR3 is built from 15 residues. Looked up from germline, CDR1 is LNHDA and CDR2 is SQIVND (reference sequence). Here the CDR3 reads CASRGAAKNSGELFF. The CDR3 nucleotides read TGTGCCAGTAGGGGAGCAGCTAAGAACTCCGGGGAGCTGTTTTTT.

This rearrangement joins TRBV7-2 to TRBJ1-5, with 8 bases lining up with TRBD1. With V trimmed by 4 bases and J by 2 bases, 1 base remained unmatched. This CDR3 is 14 amino acids long. Looked up from germline, CDR1 is SGHTA and CDR2 is FQGNSA. This CDR3 reads CASSSGQGNQPQHF. Written as DNA, the CDR3 is TGTGCCAGCAGCTCGGGACAGGGCAATCAGCCCCAGCATTTT.

This clone has just one count. The chain links TRBV11-2 to TRBJ1-1, with D perhaps matching TRBD1 (5 bases). The CDR3 runs to 15 residues. In germline, CDR1 is SGHAT, CDR2 FQNNGV. V was trimmed by 5 bases and J by 0 bases, leaving 13 bases between them. The CDR3 bases are TGTGCCAGCAGCCTTCAGCTGACAGTGAACACTGAAGCTTTCTTT. Translating it yields CASSLQLTVNTEAFF.

This chain joins TRBV7-9 and TRBJ1-1; D remains ambiguous. Germline lookup yields CDR1 SEHNR and CDR2 FQNEAQ (reference sequence). V was pared by 3 bases and J by 5 bases, with 7 bases between. This CDR3 region has 12 residues. The CDR3 is CASSFTGTEAFF. The CDR3 nucleotides read TGTGCCAGCAGCTTCACGGGGACTGAAGCTTTCTTT.

J is TRBJ1-2 and V is TRBV28; no definite D call. Per the germline V gene, CDR1 is MDHEN and CDR2 is SYDVKM. This CDR3 region has 12 residues. Between the trimmed V and J ends, which lost 8 bases and 0 bases, there was a span of 7 bases. The CDR3 loop reads CASLRANYGYTF. The CDR3 nucleotides are TGTGCCAGCCTCCGAGCTAACTATGGCTACACCTTC.

The rearrangement links TRBV24-1 to TRBJ2-3, with 11 nucleotides matching TRBD2. The J segment lost 6 bases and the V segment lost 2 bases, leaving 9 bases of the junction unmatched. This CDR3 comprises 17 residues. Germline-derived CDR1 and CDR2 are KGHDR and SFDVKD. CDR3 in amino acids: CATSDSVAGGALDTQYF. CDR3 in DNA: TGTGCCACCAGTGATTCGGTAGCGGGAGGGGCTTTGGATACGCAGTATTTT.

The rearrangement links TRBV6-6 to TRBJ1-1; 12 bases are shared with TRBD1. This CDR3 has 16 amino acids. CDR1 MNHNY and CDR2 SVGAGI come from the germline V gene (reference sequence). V was pared by 8 bases and J by 1 base, with 8 bases of the junction left unmatched. CDR3 nucleotides: TGTGCCAGCTCTGAGGCGGGACAGGGGGCGAACACTGAAGCTTTCTTT. This gives the protein CASSEAGQGANTEAFF.

The table lists this clone with a count of one. The V call is TRBV4-1, the J call TRBJ1-1; 11 nucleotides match TRBD1. The CDR3 is 18 residues long. Trimming took 0 bases from V and 4 from J; bases not matched to a gene: 10. Germline V lookup: CDR1 MGHRA, CDR2 YSYEKL. This CDR3 is CASSQDWTGGLSSTEAFF. CDR3 in DNA: TGCGCCAGCAGCCAAGATTGGACAGGGGGCTTGAGCAGCACTGAAGCTTTCTTT.

The chain joins TRBV7-8 to TRBJ2-6, with a tentative D call TRBD2 (6 bases). Trimming took 6 bases from V and 3 from J, leaving 21 bases between them. In germline, CDR1 is SGHVS, CDR2 FQNEAQ. This CDR3 comprises 18 residues. The CDR3 nucleotides read TGTGCCAGCAGGACCCAGTCGGCGGGAAGGTATGGGGCCAACGTCCTGACTTTC. The encoded protein is CASRTQSAGRYGANVLTF.

The V gene is TRBV7-9, the J gene TRBJ2-1; TRBD1 matches at 7 bases. Unmatched junction bases numbered 10, after V lost 1 base and J lost 4 bases. The germline CDR1 and CDR2 sequences are SEHNR and FQNEAQ (reference sequence). This CDR3 has 17 residues. CDR3 region: CASSLGWGTARYNEQFF. For the CDR3, the DNA is TGTGCCAGCAGCTTAGGTTGGGGGACAGCACGATACAATGAGCAGTTCTTC.

This clone was counted only a few times. The CDR3 loop is CASSPDSSSGNTIYF. For the CDR3, the DNA is TGTGCCAGCAGCCCGGACAGCAGCTCTGGAAACACCATATATTTT. The chain joins TRBV3-1 (or the pseudogene TRBV3-2) to TRBJ1-3; a possible D gene is TRBD1 (6 bases). V was clipped by 4 bases and J by 0 bases, with 10 bases between them. The germline V gene encodes CDR1 LGHDT and CDR2 YNNKEL (reference sequence). The CDR3 has 15 amino acids.

The gene calls are TRBV2 and TRBJ2-7, with D possibly matching TRBD1 (6 bases). CDR1 and CDR2 from the germline V gene are SNHLY and FYNNEI. The V end was cut by 8 bases, the J end by 0 bases, with 14 bases between. This CDR3 spans 14 amino acids. This chain's CDR3 is CASGRTVLSYEQYV. Written as DNA, the CDR3 is TGTGCCAGCGGTCGGACAGTCCTCTCCTACGAGCAGTACGTC.

This chain connects TRBV7-2 to TRBJ1-1, with D uncertain. CDR1 and CDR2 from the germline V gene are SGHTA and FQGNSA. The CDR3 is made up of 15 amino acids. The V and J ends lost 2 bases and 1 base respectively, with 11 bases between them. CDR3 DNA: TGTGCCAGCAGCTTATATGACTTGAGGAACACTGAAGCTTTCTTT. Translated: CASSLYDLRNTEAFF.

The V and J genes are TRBV5-8 and TRBJ2-1, with 7 nucleotides matching TRBD2. The CDR3 loop spans 17 amino acids. The V segment lost 4 bases and the J segment 0 bases; nucleotides outside the gene matches: 10. Germline assignment: CDR1 SGHTS and CDR2 YDEGEE. The CDR3 DNA reads as TGTGCCAGCAGCCTCTCTAGCGGTTCGAGCTCCTACAATGAGCAGTTCTTC. It translates to CASSLSSGSSSYNEQFF.

J is TRBJ1-2 and V is TRBV27; tentatively, D is TRBD1 (6 bases). Germline values: CDR1 MNHEY, CDR2 SMNVEV (reference sequence). The V end was cut by 6 bases, the J end by 5 bases, with 10 bases between. This CDR3 region has 12 residues. CDR3 protein: CASRDRRYGYTF. The DNA for the CDR3 is TGTGCCAGCAGGGACAGACGGTATGGCTACACCTTC.

V is TRBV15 and J is TRBJ1-1; D possibly corresponds to TRBD1 (5 bases). In germline, CDR1 is LNHNV, CDR2 YYDKDF (reference sequence). The CDR3 totals 15 residues. V was cut by 1 base and J by 0 bases, with 9 bases left in between. The CDR3 loop reads CATSRVEGLNTEAFF. The CDR3 nucleotides read TGTGCCACCAGCAGAGTGGAGGGGTTGAACACTGAAGCTTTCTTT.

The chain couples TRBV7-2 to TRBJ1-3, with 11 bases lining up with TRBD1. J lost 7 bases, V lost 4 bases, and 6 bases had no gene match. The CDR3 is 15 residues long. In germline, CDR1 is SGHTA, CDR2 FQGNSA. The CDR3 is CASSSGTGGRNTIYF. The DNA of the CDR3 is TGTGCCAGCAGCTCGGGGACAGGGGGGCGTAACACCATATATTTT.

This chain links TRBV28 with TRBJ1-3; D is uncertain. CDR1 is MDHEN and CDR2 is SYDVKM in the germline V gene. Trimming cost V 6 bases and J 0 bases, with 6 bases left between them. This CDR3 region has 13 residues. The CDR3 here is CASRESSGNTIYF. CDR3 DNA: TGTGCCAGCAGGGAGAGCTCTGGAAACACCATATATTTT.

This clone is a singleton in its sample. This rearrangement joins TRBV21-1 to TRBJ2-7; TRBD2, the table's D call, was not compared with the DNA. TRBV21-1 is tagged as a pseudogene. The CDR3 loop spans 10 amino acids. This chain's CDR3 is CASTRYEQYV. Here the CDR3 DNA reads TGTGCCAGCACCCGGTACGAGCAGTACGTC.

The V and J genes are TRBV6-4 and TRBJ2-7; D possibly corresponds to TRBD2 (5 bases). V lost 7 bases to trimming and J lost 9 bases, with 19 bases between them. Germline V gene sequence: CDR1 MRHNA, CDR2 SNTAGT. This CDR3 has 13 amino acids. The CDR3 DNA reads TGTGCCAGCACTGTGGGCGGGCTTCTAAGGCAGTACGTC. It codes for CASTVGGLLRQYV.

The J gene is TRBJ2-7, the V gene TRBV6-2 or TRBV6-3; 8 nucleotides line up with TRBD2. The trim removed 5 bases at V and 2 bases at J, leaving 8 bases unmatched. The CDR3 is 15 residues long. Germline values: CDR1 MNHEY, CDR2 SVGEGT. The CDR3 DNA sequence: TGTGCCAGCAGTCCGTTCGGGGGGGCTACCTACGAGCAGTACTTC. Protein product: CASSPFGGATYEQYF.

This chain joins TRBV4-3 and TRBJ1-2, with a tentative D call TRBD1 (6 bases). Germline V gives CDR1 LGHNA, CDR2 YSLEER. Trimming shortened V by 0 bases and J by 10 bases, and 18 bases separated the two germline ends. CDR3 size: 15 residues. The CDR3 spells CASSQEWGQGFAYTF. CDR3 nucleotide sequence: TGCGCCAGCAGCCAAGAGTGGGGACAAGGATTTGCCTACACCTTC.